This T cell receptor (beta chain) is from a study of brain T cells in children with intractable seizures. Profiled with immunoSEQ multiplex PCR; TCRdb holds only in-frame clones, not every one. The sample lists roughly 120,000 clones, around 94% seen once, with 3.8% in the top ten. Comment on this clone: Its cognate antigen is unknown.

The study's findings and limits: Pre- and post-surgery blood differed in depth, so pre-surgery absences may be undersampling.

CDR1 and CDR2 (germline): GTSNPN, SVGIG (reference sequence). The CDR3 has 12 amino acids. The V end was cut by 8 bases, the J end by 6 bases, with 16 bases between. At least one anti-epileptic drug was given before surgery. The source was peripheral blood, collected at surgery. The chain carries TRBV30 and TRBJ1-2; possible D gene TRBD1, 5 bases. This clonotype originated in a boy in the first two years of life with hemimegalencephaly and intractable seizures. CDR3 nucleotides: TGTGCCGGAAGACAGTCCTTCGATGGCTACACCTTC. It translates to CAGRQSFDGYTF.